Each of the 26 T cell receptor beta chains below was sequenced from the same sample in a study of blood T cells in healthy people across ages. Sample-barcoded 5' priming and a J-beta primer mix drove a second PCR of 7 to 11 cycles. In TCRdb, the 5' RACE reads were re-called with MiXCR into one record per CDR3 protein. The sample contains 1.5 million to 2 million distinct CDR3 sequences, 35% to 50% of which appear only once. The sample was blood. These receptors all stem from a human donor in good health.

The chain links TRBV6-2 or TRBV6-3 to TRBJ1-5, with D unclear. This CDR3 is built from 15 residues. Trimming removed 5 bases from V and 3 bases from J, with 14 bases in between. Per germline, CDR1 MNHEY and CDR2 SVGEGT. The chain's CDR3 is CASSALESHNQPQHF. CDR3 sequence (DNA): TGTGCCAGCAGTGCACTCGAAAGTCACAATCAGCCCCAGCATTTT.

The V and J genes are TRBV7-2 and TRBJ1-2; tentatively, D is TRBD1 (6 bases). This CDR3 spans 14 amino acids. V was cut by 5 bases and J by 4 bases, with 14 bases left in between. Germline CDR1 SGHTA, CDR2 FQGNSA. CDR3 amino acids: CASSIRGGVYGYTF. CDR3 DNA sequence: TGTGCCAGCAGCATTAGGGGGGGGGTCTATGGCTACACCTTC.

This clonotype was detected only a few times. This chain links TRBV7-2 with TRBJ1-2, with 10 bases identical to TRBD1. This CDR3 is built from 17 residues. J gave up 5 bases and V 3 bases, and 12 bases lay outside the gene matches. Germline V CDR1 and CDR2: SGHTA, FQGNSA. CDR3 nucleotides: TGTGCCAGCAGCTTGGACTCGGGACAGGGGAGGGAGTATGGCTACACCTTC. Translation gives CASSLDSGQGREYGYTF.

This chain links TRBV24-1 with TRBJ2-1, with 10 bases identical to TRBD2. Unmatched junction bases numbered 6, after V lost 3 bases and J lost 8 bases. Germline CDR1 reads KGHDR; CDR2 reads SFDVKD. This CDR3 contains 15 residues. The CDR3 loop is CATSDAGTSDDEQFF. As DNA, the CDR3 is TGTGCCACCAGTGATGCCGGGACTAGCGACGATGAGCAGTTCTTC.

This clonotype showed up just a few times. This chain links TRBV20-1 with TRBJ2-1, with D unresolved. CDR1 is DFQATT and CDR2 is SNEGSKA in the germline V gene (reference sequence). The CDR3 runs 13 residues. The ends were cut back, 0 bases at V and 10 bases at J, with 13 bases in the middle. The CDR3 coding sequence is TGCAGTGCTAGAGATATTTCCCGTGGGGAGCAGTTCTTC. The encoded protein is CSARDISRGEQFF.

The V gene is TRBV7-3, the J gene TRBJ1-1, with D hard to call. Trimming cost V 2 bases and J 0 bases, with 10 bases left between them. The germline CDR1 and CDR2 sequences are SGHTA and FQGTGA. The CDR3 covers 15 residues. CDR3 sequence reads: CASSLGSAMNTEAFF. Written as DNA, the CDR3 is TGTGCCAGCAGCTTAGGGAGCGCCATGAACACTGAAGCTTTCTTT.

In this sample, this clonotype turned up a few times. This chain links TRBV13 with TRBJ1-2, with 8 bases fitting TRBD1. V dropped 0 bases and J dropped 2; count of bases not matched to a gene: 5. The germline gives CDR1 PRHDT, CDR2 FYEKMQ (reference sequence). This CDR3 comprises 16 residues. CDR3 loop: CASSLGQGALNYGYTF. CDR3 nucleotides: TGTGCCAGCAGCTTAGGGCAGGGGGCGTTAAACTATGGCTACACCTTC.

This clonotype was detected only a few times. Here the CDR3 reads CASSRLTGGIEKLFF. In DNA form, the CDR3 reads TGTGCCAGCAGCCGCCTGACAGGGGGAATTGAAAAACTGTTTTTT. V is TRBV12-3 or TRBV12-4 and J is TRBJ1-4; TRBD1 matches at 9 bases. The V gene end was trimmed by 6 bases and the J gene end by 7 bases; junction bases not matched to a gene: 9. This CDR3 has 15 residues.

A remark on this clonotype: Compared with germline, one end of the junction differs, possibly owing to a read error. The chain carries TRBV7-8 and TRBJ2-5; a possible D gene is TRBD2 (5 bases). This CDR3 is built from 12 residues. Germline V gene lookup returns CDR1 SGHVS and CDR2 FQNEAQ. Written as DNA, the CDR3 is TGTGCCTGCAGCTCCTTCGGGGTCCCCCAGTACTTC. This sequence encodes CACSSFGVPQYF.

The table lists this clonotype with many counts. J is TRBJ2-4 and V is TRBV20-1; D possibly corresponds to TRBD2 (6 bases). Trimming cost V 6 bases and J 3 bases, with 21 bases left between them. Per germline, CDR1 DFQATT and CDR2 SNEGSKA (reference sequence). The CDR3 consists of 16 residues. The CDR3 here is CSAEGGRAGGKNIQYF. For the CDR3, the DNA is TGCAGTGCCGAGGGAGGACGCGCTGGCGGCAAAAACATTCAGTACTTC.

V gene TRBV18 combines with J gene TRBJ1-5; possibly TRBD1 for D (5 bases). V was pared by 4 bases and J by 0 bases, with 10 bases between. Germline CDR1 is KGHSH and CDR2 is LQKENI. CDR3 length: 15 amino acids. The CDR3 coding sequence is TGTGCCAGCTCACTCGGGACTAATAGCAATCAGCCCCAGCATTTT. Its translation: CASSLGTNSNQPQHF.

This sequence joins TRBV24-1 and TRBJ2-5, with D possibly TRBD1 on 6 matching bases. The end of the DNA is better explained by TRBJ2-7, so the J call may be wrong. The CDR3 has 13 amino acids. CDR1 is KGHDR and CDR2 is SFDVKD in the germline V gene. In nucleotides, the CDR3 is TGTGCCACCAGTGGGCCAGGGGACCACGAGCAGTACTTC. Translated, it gives CATSGPGDHEQYF.

This sequence joins TRBV20-1 and TRBJ1-5; no definite D call. The CDR3 has 15 amino acids. Germline V gene data show CDR1 as DFQATT and CDR2 as SNEGSKA (reference sequence). V dropped 6 bases and J dropped 1 base, with 16 bases sitting between them. CDR3 protein: CSATLEKKSNQPQHF. The CDR3 nucleotides are TGCAGTGCCACACTAGAAAAAAAGAGCAATCAGCCCCAGCATTTT.

About this clonotype: This may arise from a read error, as a much more abundant clone is one base away. This chain connects TRBV20-1 to TRBJ2-3; 12 bases map to TRBD2. V lost 3 bases to trimming and J lost 6 bases; unmatched junction nucleotides: 7. CDR3 length equals 15 residues. In germline, CDR1 is DFQATT, CDR2 SNEGSKA (reference sequence). The CDR3 DNA reads TGCAGTGCTAGTTTACTAGCGGGGGGATTGGATACGCAGTATTTT. This sequence encodes CSASLLAGGLDTQYF.

V and J are TRBV28 and TRBJ1-5, with D maybe TRBD1 (6 bases). This CDR3 region has 13 residues. The V end lost 6 bases, the J end lost 7 bases, and 13 bases lay between the germline ends. Looked up from germline, CDR1 is MDHEN and CDR2 is SYDVKM. In nucleotides, the CDR3 is TGTGCCAGCAGGCAGGGGTTGTTGCAGCCCCAGCATTTT. Translated, it gives CASRQGLLQPQHF.

The chain is built from TRBV10-3 and TRBJ2-5; TRBD2 matches 8 bases. This CDR3 contains 14 residues. Germline trimming cut 3 bases from V and 5 bases from J; bases unmatched to any gene: 5. Germline V gene lookup returns CDR1 ENHRY and CDR2 SYGVKD. The CDR3 DNA reads as TGTGCCATCAGTGATCTCGGGGGGGCCGAGACCCAGTACTTC. Protein sequence: CAISDLGGAETQYF.

The gene calls are TRBV5-1 and TRBJ1-1; TRBD1 aligns across 9 bases. The CDR3 runs 16 residues. CDR1 and CDR2 from the germline V gene are SGHRS and YFSETQ. With V trimmed by 4 bases and J by 2 bases, 9 bases remained unmatched. The chain's CDR3 is CASSLDPDRGNTEAFF. Written as DNA, the CDR3 is TGCGCCAGCAGCCTTGACCCGGACAGGGGTAACACTGAAGCTTTCTTT.

This clonotype was seen once. The chain combines TRBV4-3 with TRBJ2-3; 8 bases align to TRBD1. V dropped 0 bases and J dropped 4; count of bases not matched to a gene: 21. The length of the CDR3 is 21 residues. Germline V CDR1 and CDR2: LGHNA, YSLEER. The CDR3 protein is CASSQEGARGQVPANPDTQYF. CDR3 nucleotides: TGCGCCAGCAGCCAAGAAGGGGCCAGGGGACAGGTTCCGGCAAACCCAGATACGCAGTATTTT.

The chain is built from TRBV28 and TRBJ1-2, with 7 bases matching TRBD1. Germline loops: CDR1 MDHEN, CDR2 SYDVKM. The CDR3 spans 14 residues. J was trimmed by 7 bases and V by 7 bases; bases with no gene match: 12. In DNA form, the CDR3 reads TGTGCCAGCAAACCCCTCGGACAGGAGGGTGGCTACACCTTC. It translates to CASKPLGQEGGYTF.

The chain has TRBV20-1 and TRBJ2-4, with D perhaps matching TRBD1 (6 bases). The CDR3 spans 13 residues. The V gene lost 3 bases and the J gene lost 8 bases, with 14 bases spanning the gap. CDR1 is DFQATT and CDR2 is SNEGSKA in the germline V gene (reference sequence). The CDR3, as DNA: TGCAGTGCTAGTCAGGACAGTTGGGACATTCAGTACTTC. This codes for CSASQDSWDIQYF.

This clonotype turned up a few times. The chain links TRBV20-1 to TRBJ1-5; TRBD1 matches 11 bases. The CDR3 is 16 amino acids. Germline V gene data show CDR1 as DFQATT and CDR2 as SNEGSKA (reference sequence). V trimming: 3 bases; J trimming: 6 bases; junction bases outside the gene matches: 10. The CDR3 sequence is CSARGQGVGYSQPQHF. CDR3 bases: TGCAGTGCTAGGGGACAGGGGGTTGGTTATAGTCAGCCCCAGCATTTT.

About this clonotype: Just one base apart from a much larger clone, this may be a read error. V and J are TRBV7-2 and TRBJ1-1; 7 bases agree with TRBD1. Trimming took 5 bases from V and 3 from J; bases not matched to a gene: 3. Germline lookup yields CDR1 SGHTA and CDR2 FQGNSA. The CDR3 is made up of 13 amino acids. The CDR3 loop is CASSGQEDTEAFF. CDR3 DNA sequence: TGTGCCAGCAGCGGACAGGAGGACACTGAAGCTTTCTTT.

At least ten counts were recorded for this clonotype. CDR3 DNA sequence: TGTGCCAGCAGCCCTCACCTGGGGGAGATAAGCTCCTACAATGAGCAGTTCTTC. Amino acid sequence: CASSPHLGEISSYNEQFF. The chain links TRBV11-2 to TRBJ2-1; D may match TRBD1 or TRBD2 (5 bases each). The CDR3 consists of 18 residues. Trimming removed 5 bases from V and 0 bases from J, with 20 bases in between. The germline CDR1 and CDR2 sequences are SGHAT and FQNNGV.

The genes are TRBV3-1 and TRBJ1-2, with D perhaps TRBD1 (6 bases). The CDR3 runs 11 residues. Germline lookup yields CDR1 LGHDT and CDR2 YNNKEL (reference sequence). The V gene lost 0 bases and the J gene lost 12 bases, with 8 bases spanning the gap. The CDR3 DNA is TGTGCCAGCAGCCAAGAGGGGGCTAACACCTTC. Its protein product is CASSQEGANTF.

This clonotype was seen more than once but under ten times. The chain links TRBV27 to TRBJ2-3; maybe TRBD2 (5 bases). Looked up from germline, CDR1 is MNHEY and CDR2 is SMNVEV (reference sequence). The CDR3 length is 15 residues. Deletions cut 5 bases from V and 4 bases from J, with 16 bases between. The CDR3 sequence: CASSPRSASSDTQYF. CDR3 sequence (DNA): TGTGCCAGCAGTCCCCGCTCCGCTAGCTCAGATACGCAGTATTTT.

This chain uses TRBV7-9 with TRBJ2-1; 8 bases are shared with TRBD2. The CDR3 length is 17 residues. Germline V gives CDR1 SEHNR, CDR2 FQNEAQ (reference sequence). The V gene end was trimmed by 5 bases and the J gene end by 5 bases; junction bases not matched to a gene: 14. The chain's CDR3 is CASSHGLTGGSDNEQFF. CDR3 DNA sequence: TGTGCCAGCAGCCACGGTTTAACGGGGGGGTCAGACAATGAGCAGTTCTTC. The entire variable domain, with the rest obtained from reference TRBV7-9 and TRBJ2-1, is as follows: DTGVSQNPRHKITKRGQNVTFRCDPISEHNRLYWYRQTLGQGPEFLTYFQNEAQLEKSRLLSDRFSAERPKGSFSTLEIQRTEQGDSAMYLCASSHGLTGGSDNEQFFGPGTRLTVL.